The clone carrying this T cell receptor beta chain was observed a handful of times. Antigen specificity is unknown. V was clipped by 2 bases and J by 3 bases, with 7 bases between them. Germline V gene data show CDR1 as LNHNV and CDR2 as YYDKDF (reference sequence). The length of the CDR3 is 14 residues. After 5'RACE with constant-segment primers, TCR alpha and TCR beta cDNA libraries carrying sample barcodes and UMIs were obtained. TCRdb re-called the 5' RACE reads through MiXCR, storing one row per CDR3 protein. The sample shows about 560,000 distinct CDR3 sequences, 17% of them seen only once. The source of the sample is a study of T-cell memory formation after mild COVID-19. Across the study: TCR clustering was largely donor specific. Findings of the study overall: Clones that contracted from day 15 to 85 were balanced CD4/CD8, while later expanders leaned CD4+.

Sequenced: PBMCs or a T cell subset sorted from them (not recorded which). The receptor comes from an adult woman who had mild COVID-19 (a few samples of this study predate the infection). Cell type and time point are not known. V is TRBV15 and J is TRBJ1-4; D is unclear. The chain's CDR3 is CATSRSQANEKLFF. The DNA for the CDR3 is TGTGCCACCAGCAGATCGCAGGCTAATGAAAAACTGTTTTTT.